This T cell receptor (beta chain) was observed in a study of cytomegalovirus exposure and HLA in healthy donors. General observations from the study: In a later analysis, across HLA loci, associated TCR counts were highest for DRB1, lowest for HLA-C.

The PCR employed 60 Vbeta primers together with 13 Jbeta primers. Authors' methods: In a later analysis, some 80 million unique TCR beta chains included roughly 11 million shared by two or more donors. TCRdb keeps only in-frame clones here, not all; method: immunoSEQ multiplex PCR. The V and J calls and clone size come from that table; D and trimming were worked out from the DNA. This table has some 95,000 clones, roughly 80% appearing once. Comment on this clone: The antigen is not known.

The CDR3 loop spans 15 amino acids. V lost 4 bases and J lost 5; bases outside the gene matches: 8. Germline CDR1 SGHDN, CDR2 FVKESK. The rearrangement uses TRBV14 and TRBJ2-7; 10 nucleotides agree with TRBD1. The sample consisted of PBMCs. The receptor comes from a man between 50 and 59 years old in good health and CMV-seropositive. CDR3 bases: TGTGCCAGCAGCCCCTGGACAGGGGGGGTCAACGAGCAGTACTTC. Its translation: CASSPWTGGVNEQYF.